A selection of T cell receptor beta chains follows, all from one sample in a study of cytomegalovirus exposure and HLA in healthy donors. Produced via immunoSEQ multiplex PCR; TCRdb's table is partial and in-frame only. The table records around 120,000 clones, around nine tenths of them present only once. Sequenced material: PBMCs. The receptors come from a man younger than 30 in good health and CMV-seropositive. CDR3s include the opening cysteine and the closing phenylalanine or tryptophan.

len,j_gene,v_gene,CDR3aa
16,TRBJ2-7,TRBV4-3,CASSQDFEQGGYEQYF
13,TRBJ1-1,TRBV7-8,CASSTTGATEAFF
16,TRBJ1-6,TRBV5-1,CASRQGRSSYNSPLHF
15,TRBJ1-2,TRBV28,CASSFLDLEDYGYTF
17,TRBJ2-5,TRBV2,CASSLQVGLGGQETQYF
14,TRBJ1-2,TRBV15,CATSRTGTGVGYTF
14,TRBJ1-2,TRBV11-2,CASSLATWQAGGAF
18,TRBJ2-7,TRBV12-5,CASGLYTPTGVSDYEQYF
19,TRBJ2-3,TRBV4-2,CASSYSHSGGAASTDTQYF
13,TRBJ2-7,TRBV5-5,CASSLERKYEQYF
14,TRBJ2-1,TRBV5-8,CASSPDINYNEQFF
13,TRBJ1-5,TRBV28,CASKGEKFQPQHF
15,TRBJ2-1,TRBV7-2,CASSSGTGGYNEQFF
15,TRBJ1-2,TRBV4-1,CASSPGQGWNYGYTF
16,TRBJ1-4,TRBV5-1,CASRPLNTGLNEKLFF
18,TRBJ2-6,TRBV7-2,CASSEDRATYSGANVLTF
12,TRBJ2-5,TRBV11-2,CASSLGLETQYF
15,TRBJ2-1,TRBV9,CASSLSSGGYNEQFF
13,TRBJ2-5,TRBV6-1,CASRKTAEETQYF
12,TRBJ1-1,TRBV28,CASRGIGQKAFF
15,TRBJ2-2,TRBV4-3,CASSQEPTRTGELFF
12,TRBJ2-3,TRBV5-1,CASSFSADTQYF
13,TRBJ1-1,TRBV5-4,CASNRWGGTEAFF
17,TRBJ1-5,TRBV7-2,CASSLETGPFSNQPQHF
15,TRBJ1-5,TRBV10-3,CAISEGQSLNQPQHF
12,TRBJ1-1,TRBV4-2,CASSQDLSRAFF
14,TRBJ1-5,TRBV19,CASSRRGLGQPQHF
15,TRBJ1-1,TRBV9,CASSAAAGTGARAFF
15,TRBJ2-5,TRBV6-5,CASSLRKRGRETQYF
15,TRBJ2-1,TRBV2,CASSVTPSSYNEQFF
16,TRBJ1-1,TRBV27,CASSLVRGNINTEAFF
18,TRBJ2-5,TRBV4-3,CASSQDTRGGEWVETQYF
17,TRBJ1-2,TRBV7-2,CASSPEGGAGILYGYTF
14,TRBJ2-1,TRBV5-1,CASSRGQSNNEQFF
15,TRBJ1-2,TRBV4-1,CASSQDRTGRGGYTF
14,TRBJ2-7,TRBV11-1,CASSSRDRAYEQYF
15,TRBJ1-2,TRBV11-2,CASSLGAGMLYGYTF
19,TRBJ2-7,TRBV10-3,CAISEFRIRGTSNNYEQYF
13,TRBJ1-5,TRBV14,CASSRHSNQPQHF
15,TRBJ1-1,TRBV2,CASRPSQGTVTEAFF
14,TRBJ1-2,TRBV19,CASSIKGPIYGYTF
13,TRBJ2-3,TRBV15,CATRTSDTDTQYF
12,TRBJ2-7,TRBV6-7,CASGPLSYEQYF